A single sample is the source of the 4 T cell receptor beta chains below, sequenced in a study of CD8+CD57+ T cells in acquired aplastic anemia. Genomic DNA templated the TCR beta VDJ and CDR3 profiling. TCRdb processed the reads anew with MiXCR; each CDR3 protein has one entry. The data show more than 200,000 distinct CDR3 sequences, over 40% seen once. For sequencing, patients were chosen who had shown expansion of CD8+CD57+ cells by flow cytometry. The material sequenced was sorted CD4+, CD8+, or CD8+CD57+ T cells (not recorded which) from PBMCs. The receptor set was obtained from a human donor with aplastic anemia.

This clonotype has a single count. CDR3 DNA: TGCAGCGTTGAAGTGCCTAGCGGGGAGACAGCGGGAGGGACCCAGTACTTC. This gives the protein CSVEVPSGETAGGTQYF. The gene calls are TRBV29-1 and TRBJ2-5; 9 bases line up with TRBD2. This CDR3 is built from 17 residues. The germline gives CDR1 SQVTM, CDR2 ANQGSEA. V trimming: 1 base; J trimming: 7 bases; junction bases outside the gene matches: 16.

The table lists this clonotype with many counts. V and J are TRBV28 and TRBJ2-3, with D uncertain. Germline V gene sequence: CDR1 MDHEN, CDR2 SYDVKM. The CDR3 extends over 12 amino acids. Between the trimmed V and J ends, which lost 4 bases and 9 bases, there was a span of 11 bases. The chain's CDR3 is CASSSNLGTQYF. The CDR3, as DNA: TGTGCCAGCAGTTCCAATCTCGGCACGCAGTATTTT. The full variable domain, its missing parts supplied by reference TRBV28 and TRBJ2-3, is DVKVTQSSRYLVKRTGEKVFLECVQDMDHENMFWYRQDPGLGLRLIYFSYDVKMKEKGDIPEGYSVSREKKERFSLILESASTNQTSMYLCASSSNLGTQYFGPGTRLTVL.

The chain couples TRBV28 to TRBJ2-1; D gene ambiguous. Trimming took 7 bases from V and 3 from J, leaving 16 bases between them. The CDR3 sequence is 15 residues long. Germline values: CDR1 MDHEN, CDR2 SYDVKM. CDR3 residues: CASTPGGKVYNEQFF. The CDR3 bases are TGTGCCAGCACTCCCGGTGGTAAAGTCTACAATGAGCAGTTCTTC.

This chain joins TRBV7-2 and TRBJ2-7; D remains ambiguous. Germline V CDR1 and CDR2: SGHTA, FQGNSA. This CDR3 has 14 amino acids. V lost 6 bases and J 7 bases, leaving 19 bases between the germline ends. The CDR3 here is CASSYVVGSSEQYF. The DNA for the CDR3 is TGTGCCAGCAGTTACGTAGTGGGGTCATCTGAGCAGTACTTC. The full variable domain, rest sourced from reference TRBV7-2 and TRBJ2-7, is GAGVSQSPSNKVTEKGKDVELRCDPISGHTALYWYRQSLGQGLEFLIYFQGNSAPDKSGLPSDRFSAERTGGSVSTLTIQRTQQEDSAVYLCASSYVVGSSEQYFGPGTRLTVT.